What follows describes a single T cell receptor beta chain. Authors' data handling: By means of reference gene primer amplification, nucleated cell counts were estimated. TCRdb keeps only in-frame clones here, not all; method: immunoSEQ multiplex PCR. V and J calls and clone size follow that table, whereas D and trimming were derived from the DNA. Altogether 45,000 to 70,000 clones are present, roughly 89% being singletons, with the ten largest covering roughly 6.5%. The record originates from a study of blood T cell repertoires in COVID-19. Patients of the Seattle cohort, enrolled during active infection, were followed longitudinally. The CDR3 runs to 12 residues. V was trimmed by 3 bases and J by 1 base, leaving 6 bases between them. CDR1 GTSNPN and CDR2 SVGIG come from the germline V gene (reference sequence).

The TCR comes from a woman aged 55-69 years with COVID-19, enrolled during active disease. The chain employs TRBV30 and TRBJ1-1; D not resolved. Material: peripheral blood. The CDR3 DNA reads as TGTGCCTGGAGAGACACGAACACTGAAGCTTTCTTT. This translates into CAWRDTNTEAFF. The full variable domain, rest sourced from reference TRBV30 and TRBJ1-1, is SQTIHQWPATLVQPVGSPLSLECTVEGTSNPNLYWYRQAAGRGLQLLFYSVGIGQISSEVPQNLSASRPQDRQFILSSKKLLLSDSGFYLCAWRDTNTEAFFGQGTRLTVV.